This is a list of T cell receptor beta chains from one sample in a study of beta chain features in type 1 diabetes. The data were produced by immunoSEQ multiplex PCR, yet TCRdb's version contains in-frame clones alone and is incomplete. The sample lists roughly 280,000 clones; less than 30% were seen once. Sequenced sample: naive CD4+ T cells from blood. These receptors came from a woman aged 25 to 39 with type 1 diabetes. Each CDR3 is given with its conserved first and last residue. Fields, in order: clone size, D gene, V gene, J gene, CDR3 DNA, CDR3 protein. A D gene is named only where the DNA matches it firmly. A row's size may be missing; if present it is once, few, many or a size class.

few	TRBD2	TRBV29-1	TRBJ2-5	TGCAGCGTTGATGGGCTAGCGGGAGCAGAGACCCAGTACTTC	CSVDGLAGAETQYF
few	.	TRBV21-1	TRBJ2-2	TGTGCCAGCACCCCCGGGGGACTAGCGGGGGTGACCGGGGAGCTGTTTTTT	CASTPGGLAGVTGELFF
.	TRBD2	TRBV7-3	TRBJ2-1	TGTGCCAGCAGCTTAGGGACTAGCCTCAATGAGCAGTTCTTC	CASSLGTSLNEQFF
.	TRBD2	TRBV5-1	TRBJ2-3	TGCGCCAGCAGCTTGGCCTCTAGCGGGAGTGGGATGACGGAGTATTTT	CASSLASSGSGMTEYF
few	TRBD1	TRBV11-2	TRBJ2-7	TGTGCCAGCAGCCCATATCCCCCTTCGGGACAGGGGGGCGAGCAGTACTTC	CASSPYPPSGQGGEQYF
.	TRBD1	TRBV6-6	TRBJ2-7	TGTGCCAGCCTTGACAGGGGGCCTCTGTACGAGCAGTACTTC	CASLDRGPLYEQYF
.	.	TRBV29-1	TRBJ1-2	TGCAGCGTTGTCACGGGAGATTATGGCTACACCTTC	CSVVTGDYGYTF
few	.	TRBV7-9	TRBJ2-3	TGTGCCAGCAGCTCTTCTGGCACAGATACGCAGTATTTT	CASSSSGTDTQYF
.	TRBD1	TRBV6-6	TRBJ1-2	TGTGCCAGCAGTCGACAGGGAGTCGGCTATGGCTACACCTTC	CASSRQGVGYGYTF
.	TRBD1	TRBV4-1	TRBJ2-7	TGCGCCAGCAGCCAGAATACAGGGGGATACGACGAGCAGTACTTC	CASSQNTGGYDEQYF
.	.	TRBV5-6	TRBJ2-2	TGTGCCAGCAGCTTTGTTAGCGAAGACACCGGGGAGCTGTTTTTT	CASSFVSEDTGELFF
few	.	TRBV23-1	TRBJ1-2	TGCGCCAGCAGTCAAAGGGGAGGGTGGGGCTATGGCTACACCTTC	CASSQRGGWGYGYTF
.	.	TRBV18	TRBJ1-5	TGTGCCAGCTCACTCGACAGGTATCGTCAGCCCCAGCATTTT	CASSLDRYRQPQHF
few	.	TRBV30	TRBJ1-4	TGTGCCTGGAGTGTGGGAGGGTTACGGGAAAAACTGTTTTTT	CAWSVGGLREKLFF
few	TRBD2	TRBV19	TRBJ2-1	TGTGCCAGTACCCAACCCTGGGGGACTAGCGGGAGCACTGAGCAGTTCTTC	CASTQPWGTSGSTEQFF
.	.	TRBV19	TRBJ2-6	TGTGCCAGTAGAGCATCTGGGGCCAACGTCCTGACTTTC	CASRASGANVLTF
.	.	TRBV30	TRBJ1-5	TGTGCCTGGAGTCCCCGATCGGGGCCCCAGCATTTT	CAWSPRSGPQHF
.	.	TRBV5-1	TRBJ2-7	TGCGCCAGCAGCTTGGCCTGGTCCGCAGAACCCTACGAGCAGTACTTC	CASSLAWSAEPYEQYF
.	.	TRBV9	TRBJ2-3	TGTGCCAGCAGCACCAGACTAGTTGCAGATACGCAGTATTTT	CASSTRLVADTQYF
.	.	TRBV30	TRBJ1-5	TGTGCCTGGTCAGGCTCCGACAATCAGCCCCAGCATTTT	CAWSGSDNQPQHF
few	.	TRBV5-1	TRBJ2-3	TGCGCCAGCAGCTTCGGAGAGAACCCAGATACGCAGTATTTT	CASSFGENPDTQYF
.	TRBD2	TRBV5-4	TRBJ2-5	TGTGCCAGCAGCTTGGTAGCGGGAGGGCAGGAGACCCAGTACTTC	CASSLVAGGQETQYF
few	TRBD2	TRBV19	TRBJ2-7	TGTGCCAGTAGCGTGACTAGCGGGAACTACGAGCAGTACTTC	CASSVTSGNYEQYF
few	TRBD2	TRBV7-6	TRBJ2-7	TGTGCCAGCAGCTTAGCAGAAGTCTTAGCGGGAGGGCCTTTCGAGCAGTACTTC	CASSLAEVLAGGPFEQYF
.	TRBD2	TRBV5-1	TRBJ2-5	TGCGCCAGCAGCCTGGGACTAGTTAGGGAGACCCAGTACTTC	CASSLGLVRETQYF
few	.	TRBV7-8	TRBJ2-1	TGTGCCAGCAGCTTAGCTCTCCCGCGCAATGAGCAGTTCTTC	CASSLALPRNEQFF
few	.	TRBV29-1	TRBJ1-5	TGCAGCGTGGGGGGGGGAAGTCAGCCCCAGCATTTT	CSVGGGSQPQHF
.	TRBD2	TRBV4-1	TRBJ2-7	TGCGCCAGCAGCCAAGATCGGATGGAAGGACTAGCGGGGGAGCAGTACTTC	CASSQDRMEGLAGEQYF
.	TRBD2	TRBV5-8	TRBJ2-2	TGTGCCAGCATCGAAGGACTAGGACAAATAACCGGGGAGCTGTTTTTT	CASIEGLGQITGELFF
.	.	TRBV28	TRBJ1-2	TGTGCCAGCAGTTTTGTGCGCTATGGCTACACCTTC	CASSFVRYGYTF
few	.	TRBV5-1	TRBJ2-1	TGCGCCAGCAGCCGAATCCCGCCTAACAATGAGCAGTTCTTC	CASSRIPPNNEQFF
.	TRBD1	TRBV10-3	TRBJ2-3	TGTGCCACCGGGGACAGCCTCACTAGCACAGATACGCAGTATTTT	CATGDSLTSTDTQYF
.	.	TRBV4-1	TRBJ2-1	TGCGCCAGCAGCCATGGTGGAGGGACCACTAATGAGCAGTTCTTC	CASSHGGGTTNEQFF
.	TRBD2	TRBV23-1	TRBJ2-1	TGCGCCAGCAGTCAAGAGCGGGAGGGCCCTTACAATGAGCAGTTCTTC	CASSQEREGPYNEQFF
few	TRBD1	TRBV6-6	TRBJ2-6	TGTGCCAGCAGTTATCGACAGGGGCCTGGGGCCAACGTCCTGACTTTC	CASSYRQGPGANVLTF
.	.	TRBV7-2	TRBJ1-4	TGTGCCAGCAGCGACCACAGGGCGGCTAATGAAAAACTGTTTTTT	CASSDHRAANEKLFF
.	.	TRBV29-1	TRBJ2-7	TGCAGCGTTGGTCTGGGGGCCGGCTACGAGCAGTACTTC	CSVGLGAGYEQYF
.	.	TRBV30	TRBJ1-2	TGTGCCTGGTCTCCCCGGCAGGGAGGGAGCTATGGCTACACCTTC	CAWSPRQGGSYGYTF
.	.	TRBV30	TRBJ1-2	TGTGCCTGGAGTGGGTGGGGCGGCTATGGCTACACCTTC	CAWSGWGGYGYTF
few	.	TRBV2	TRBJ2-7	TGTGCCAGCAGTGAACTAGGGGGACTACCCTACGAGCAGTACTTC	CASSELGGLPYEQYF
.	TRBD1	TRBV7-8	TRBJ1-2	TGTGCCAGCAGCCCTCCGGGACAGAGGGCCTATGGCTACACCTTC	CASSPPGQRAYGYTF
few	TRBD1	TRBV4-1	TRBJ2-7	TGCGCCAGCAGCCAAGTTGGGCCAGGGGGCGGCGAGCAGTACTTC	CASSQVGPGGGEQYF
few	.	TRBV7-9	TRBJ1-1	TGTGCCAGCAGCCCTCCCGGAGGAGACACTGAAGCTTTCTTT	CASSPPGGDTEAFF
.	TRBD1	TRBV30	TRBJ1-5	TGTGCCTGGACCAAGCAGGGGGATCAGCCCCAGCATTTT	CAWTKQGDQPQHF
.	TRBD2	TRBV7-3	TRBJ2-1	TGTGCCAGCAGCCCCGGGGGGAGTGAGCAGTTCTTC	CASSPGGSEQFF
few	TRBD2	TRBV5-1	TRBJ2-1	TGCGCCAGCAGCTTCCTAGCGGGAGAGTATGAGCAGTTCTTC	CASSFLAGEYEQFF
.	.	TRBV27	TRBJ1-2	TGTGCCAGCAGTGGGGGGGAAGGCTACACCTTC	CASSGGEGYTF
.	TRBD2	TRBV9	TRBJ2-1	TGTGCCAGCAGCTCCGGACTAGCGGAGTACAATGAGCAGTTCTTC	CASSSGLAEYNEQFF
.	.	TRBV19	TRBJ2-1	TGTGCCAGTATGTTAACGGGAGAGCAGTTCTTC	CASMLTGEQFF
few	TRBD2	TRBV29-1	TRBJ2-1	TGCAGCGTTGGGACTAGCTTCTACAATGAGCAGTTCTTC	CSVGTSFYNEQFF
.	TRBD2	TRBV2	TRBJ2-5	TGTGCCAGCAGCGCGGGACTAGACGTACCCACCCAGTACTTC	CASSAGLDVPTQYF
.	.	TRBV30	TRBJ1-1	TGTGCCTGGAATATTCAGGGAGGGGGTGCTTTCTTT	CAWNIQGGGAFF
few	.	TRBV4-1	TRBJ2-1	TGCGCCAGCAGCAATACCGGGATTCGCAATGAGCAGTTCTTC	CASSNTGIRNEQFF
.	.	TRBV5-1	TRBJ2-5	TGCGCCAGCAGCTTGTGGAGAGAGGCGACCCAGTACTTC	CASSLWREATQYF
once	.	TRBV4-2	TRBJ1-5	TGTGCGACGAGCCGGGGGGTAAATCAGCCCCAGCATTTT	CATSRGVNQPQHF
.	TRBD2	TRBV10-3	TRBJ2-1	TGTGCCATCAGCGGGGGGACCTACAATGAGCAGTTCTTC	CAISGGTYNEQFF
.	.	TRBV2	TRBJ1-1	TGTGCCAGCAGTGCGACACCGAACACTGAAGCTTTCTTT	CASSATPNTEAFF
few	TRBD2	TRBV6-1	TRBJ2-3	TGTGCCAGCAGTGGCGGGAGCTCAGATACGCAGTATTTT	CASSGGSSDTQYF